This T cell receptor (beta chain) was sequenced during a study of a mutant IDH1 vaccine in newly diagnosed glioma. In the study overall: It was radiotherapy, temozolomide, or both that patients received previously, with most receiving both.

Study-level points and caveats: Vaccination induced immune responses in approximately 93% of patients.

A word on this clone: Its antigen is still unknown.

The protocol was immunoSEQ multiplex PCR, while the TCRdb copy is restricted to in-frame clones and leaves out a portion. The data show 29,000 or so clones, roughly 80% seen once. Trimming at V came to 9 bases and at J to 3 bases, leaving 10 bases not matched to a gene. CDR3 size: 14 residues. Germline CDR1 and CDR2: SNHLY and FYNNEI. The sample's time point: week 23, last vaccination. Vaccination used 300 ug of mutant IDH1 20-mer peptide per dose, with topical imiquimod. The source is a woman between 18 and 30 years old with glioma. Sequencing was performed on PBMCs, taken from a glioma patient whose treatment included an IDH1 peptide vaccine. J is TRBJ1-1 and V is TRBV2, with 7 bases aligning to TRBD1. CDR3 DNA: TGTGCCAGTAAGGACAGGAGGGGGTACACTGAAGCTTTCTTT. This gives the protein CASKDRRGYTEAFF. The variable domain in full, with the rest retrieved from reference TRBV2 and TRBJ1-1, is EPEVTQTPSHQVTQMGQEVILRCVPISNHLYFYWYRQILGQKVEFLVSFYNNEISEKSEIFDDQFSVERPDGSNFTLKIRSTKLEDSAMYFCASKDRRGYTEAFFGQGTRLTVV.